This T cell receptor (beta chain) was captured in a study of blood T cell repertoires in COVID-19. Study at large: PBMCs, B-cell-depleted T cells, or T cells were the source of the cDNA or gDNA that made up the material.

V was clipped by 5 bases and J by 6 bases, with 12 bases between them. Looked up from germline, CDR1 is MDHEN and CDR2 is SYDVKM. The CDR3 is 13 amino acids. Here immunoSEQ multiplex PCR was the method, and the copy in TCRdb shows in-frame clones only, minus some. The sample carries 250,000 to 400,000 clones, 88% recorded once. Sample: peripheral blood. The TCR comes from a woman aged 25 to 39 with COVID-19, enrolled during active disease. The J gene is TRBJ2-3, the V gene TRBV28, with D possibly TRBD1 on 6 matching bases. The CDR3 loop reads CASSGRGADTQYF. The DNA of the CDR3 is TGTGCCAGCAGTGGCAGGGGAGCGGATACGCAGTATTTT.